This TCR beta chain was profiled in a study of cytomegalovirus exposure and HLA in healthy donors. Healthy bone marrow donors supplied every sample. Nominally healthy donors were sampled, though unrecorded immune exposures were likely. Concerning this clone: Its antigen remains unknown.

Whole-study results and caveats: Sequences of the TCR beta chain were said to predict the HLA-A and HLA-B alleles of most subjects accurately.

V lost 0 bases to trimming and J lost 2 bases, with 10 bases between them. Germline values: CDR1 LGHNA, CDR2 YNFKEQ. The CDR3 length is 15 residues. The PCR ran on 60 Vbeta and 13 Jbeta primers. Only in-frame clones appear in the TCRdb table, and some are missing; sequencing was by immunoSEQ multiplex PCR. The sample contains more than 150,000 clones, about 90% of which appear only once. Sequencing was performed on PBMCs. The sequence came from a girl less than two years old in good health and CMV-seronegative. This sequence joins TRBV4-2 and TRBJ2-5, with D possibly TRBD2 on 6 matching bases. In nucleotides, the CDR3 is TGTGCCAGCAGCCAAGATGGGGGGAAACAAGAGACCCAGTACTTC. Protein: CASSQDGGKQETQYF.